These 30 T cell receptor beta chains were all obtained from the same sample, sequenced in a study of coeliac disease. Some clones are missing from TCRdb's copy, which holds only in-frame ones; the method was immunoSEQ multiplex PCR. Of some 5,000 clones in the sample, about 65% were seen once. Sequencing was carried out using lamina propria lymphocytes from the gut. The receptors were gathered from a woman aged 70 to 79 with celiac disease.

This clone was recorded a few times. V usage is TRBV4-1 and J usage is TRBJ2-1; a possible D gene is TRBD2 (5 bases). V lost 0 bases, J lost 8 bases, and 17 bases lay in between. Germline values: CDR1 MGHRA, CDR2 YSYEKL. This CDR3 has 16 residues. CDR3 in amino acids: CASSQDIPRGFDEQFF. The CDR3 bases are TGCGCCAGCAGCCAAGATATCCCTCGAGGGTTCGATGAGCAGTTCTTC.

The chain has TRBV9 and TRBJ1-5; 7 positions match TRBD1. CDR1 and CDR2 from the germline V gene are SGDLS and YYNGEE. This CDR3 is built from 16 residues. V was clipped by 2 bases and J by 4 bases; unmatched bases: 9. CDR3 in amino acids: CASSVAPGQINQPQHF. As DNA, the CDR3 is TGTGCCAGCAGCGTTGCACCGGGACAGATAAATCAGCCCCAGCATTTT.

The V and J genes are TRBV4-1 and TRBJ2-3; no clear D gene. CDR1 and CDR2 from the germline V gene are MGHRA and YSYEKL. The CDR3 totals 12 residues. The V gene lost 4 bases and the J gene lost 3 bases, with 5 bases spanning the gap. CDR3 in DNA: TGCGCCAGCAGCCGTAATACAGATACGCAGTATTTT. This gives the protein CASSRNTDTQYF.

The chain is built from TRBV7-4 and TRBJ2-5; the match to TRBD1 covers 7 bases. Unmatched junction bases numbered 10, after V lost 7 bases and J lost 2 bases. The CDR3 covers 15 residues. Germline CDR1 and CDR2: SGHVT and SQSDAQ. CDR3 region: CASNLPPGQQETQYF. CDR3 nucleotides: TGTGCCAGCAACCTACCACCGGGACAGCAAGAGACCCAGTACTTC.

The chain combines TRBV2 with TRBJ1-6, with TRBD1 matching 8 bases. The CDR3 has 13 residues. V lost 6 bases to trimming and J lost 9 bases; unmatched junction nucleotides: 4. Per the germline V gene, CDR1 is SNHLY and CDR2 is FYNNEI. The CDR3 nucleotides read TGTGCCAGCAGACAGGGGGAAGGTTCACCCCTCCACTTT. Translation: CASRQGEGSPLHF.

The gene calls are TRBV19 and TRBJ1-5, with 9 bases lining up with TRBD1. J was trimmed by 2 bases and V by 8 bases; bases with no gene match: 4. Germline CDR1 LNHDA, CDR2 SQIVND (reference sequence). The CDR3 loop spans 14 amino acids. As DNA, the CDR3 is TGTGCCAGTTCCACAGGGGGCGGCAATCAGCCCCAGCATTTT. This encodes CASSTGGGNQPQHF.

CDR3 amino acids: CASSQVGGGGDTQYF. The CDR3 coding sequence is TGCGCCAGCAGCCAAGTCGGCGGTGGGGGGGATACGCAGTATTTT. The V gene is TRBV4-3, the J gene TRBJ2-3, with a weak D call TRBD2 (6 bases). With 1 base removed from V and 6 bases from J, the gap between germline ends came to 14 bases. CDR3 size: 15 residues. Germline CDR1 is LGHNA and CDR2 is YSLEER.

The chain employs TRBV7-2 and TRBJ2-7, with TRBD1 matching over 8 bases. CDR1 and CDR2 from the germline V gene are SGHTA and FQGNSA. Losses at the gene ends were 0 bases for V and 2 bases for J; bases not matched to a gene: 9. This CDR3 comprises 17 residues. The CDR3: CASSLAAGQALPYEQYF. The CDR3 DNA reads TGTGCCAGCAGCTTAGCCGCGGGACAGGCCCTTCCCTACGAGCAGTACTTC.

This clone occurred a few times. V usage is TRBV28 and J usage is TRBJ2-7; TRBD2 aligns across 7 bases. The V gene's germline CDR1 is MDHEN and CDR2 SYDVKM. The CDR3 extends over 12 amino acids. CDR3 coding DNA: TGTTCCGCGGGAGAGCCGTCCTACGAGCAGTACTTC. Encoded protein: CSAGEPSYEQYF.

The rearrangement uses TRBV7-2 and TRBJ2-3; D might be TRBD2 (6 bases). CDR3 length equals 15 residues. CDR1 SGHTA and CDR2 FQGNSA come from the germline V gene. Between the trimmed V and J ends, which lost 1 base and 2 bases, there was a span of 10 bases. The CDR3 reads CASSLVGGFTDTQYF. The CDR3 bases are TGTGCCAGCAGCTTAGTAGGAGGGTTCACAGATACGCAGTATTTT.

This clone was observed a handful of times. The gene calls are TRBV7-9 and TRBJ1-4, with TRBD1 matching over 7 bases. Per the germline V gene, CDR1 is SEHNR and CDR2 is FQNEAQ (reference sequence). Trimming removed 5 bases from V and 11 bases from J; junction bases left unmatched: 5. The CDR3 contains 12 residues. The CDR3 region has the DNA TGTGCCAGCAGCCTCGACAGGGAGAAACTGTTTTTT. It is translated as CASSLDREKLFF. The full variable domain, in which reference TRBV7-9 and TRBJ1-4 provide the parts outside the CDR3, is DTGVSQNPRHKITKRGQNVTFRCDPISEHNRLYWYRQTLGQGPEFLTYFQNEAQLEKSRLLSDRFSAERPKGSFSTLEIQRTEQGDSAMYLCASSLDREKLFFGSGTQLSVL.

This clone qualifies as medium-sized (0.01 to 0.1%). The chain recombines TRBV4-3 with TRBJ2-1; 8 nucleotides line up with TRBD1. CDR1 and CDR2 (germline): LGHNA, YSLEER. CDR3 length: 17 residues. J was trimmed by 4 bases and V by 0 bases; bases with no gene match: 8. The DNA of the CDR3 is TGCGCCAGCAGCCAAGATTACAGGACAGGGACGTACAATGAGCAGTTCTTC. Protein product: CASSQDYRTGTYNEQFF.

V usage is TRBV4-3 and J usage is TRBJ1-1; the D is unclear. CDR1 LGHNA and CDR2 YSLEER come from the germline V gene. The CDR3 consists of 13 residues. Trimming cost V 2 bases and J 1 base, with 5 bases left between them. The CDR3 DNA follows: TGCGCCAGCAGCCAATACACGAACACTGAAGCTTTCTTT. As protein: CASSQYTNTEAFF.

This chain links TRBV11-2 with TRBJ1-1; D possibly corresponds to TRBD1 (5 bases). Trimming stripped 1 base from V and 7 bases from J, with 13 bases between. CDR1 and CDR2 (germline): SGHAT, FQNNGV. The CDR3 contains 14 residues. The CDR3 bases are TGTGCCAGCAGCTTAGGTGGGTGGGGGGGTGAAGCTTTCTTT. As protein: CASSLGGWGGEAFF.

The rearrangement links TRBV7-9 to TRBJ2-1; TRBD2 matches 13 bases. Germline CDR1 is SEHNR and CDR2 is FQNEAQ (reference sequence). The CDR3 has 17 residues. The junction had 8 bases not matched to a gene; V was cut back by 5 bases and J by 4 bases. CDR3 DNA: TGTGCCAGCAGCCCAAGACTAGCGGGGGGCCCATACAATGAGCAGTTCTTC. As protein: CASSPRLAGGPYNEQFF. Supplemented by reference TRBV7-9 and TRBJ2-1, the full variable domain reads DTGVSQNPRHKITKRGQNVTFRCDPISEHNRLYWYRQTLGQGPEFLTYFQNEAQLEKSRLLSDRFSAERPKGSFSTLEIQRTEQGDSAMYLCASSPRLAGGPYNEQFFGPGTRLTVL.

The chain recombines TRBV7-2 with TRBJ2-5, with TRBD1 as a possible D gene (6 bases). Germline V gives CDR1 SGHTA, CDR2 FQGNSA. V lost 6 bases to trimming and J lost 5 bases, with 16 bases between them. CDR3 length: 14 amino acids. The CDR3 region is CASSINRAFETQYF. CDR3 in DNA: TGTGCCAGCAGTATAAACAGGGCGTTTGAGACCCAGTACTTC.

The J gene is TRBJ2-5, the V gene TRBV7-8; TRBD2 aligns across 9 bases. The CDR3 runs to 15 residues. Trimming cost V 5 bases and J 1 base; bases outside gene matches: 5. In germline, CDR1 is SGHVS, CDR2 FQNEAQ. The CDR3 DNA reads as TGTGCCAGCAGCGGTAGCGGGGGCATCCAAGAGACCCAGTACTTC. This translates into CASSGSGGIQETQYF.

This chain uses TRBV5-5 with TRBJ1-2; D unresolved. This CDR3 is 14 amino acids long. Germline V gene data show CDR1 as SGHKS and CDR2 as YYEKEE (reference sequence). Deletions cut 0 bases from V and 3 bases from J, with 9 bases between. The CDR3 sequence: CASSLGDTYYGYTF. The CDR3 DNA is TGTGCCAGCAGCTTGGGAGACACGTACTATGGCTACACCTTC.

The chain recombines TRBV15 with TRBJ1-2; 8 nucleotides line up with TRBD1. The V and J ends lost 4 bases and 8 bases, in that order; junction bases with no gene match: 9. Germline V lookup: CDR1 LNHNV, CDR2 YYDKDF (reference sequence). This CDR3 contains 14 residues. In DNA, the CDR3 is TGTGCCACCAGCATGACGACAGGGGCCAGGGGCTACACCTTC. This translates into CATSMTTGARGYTF. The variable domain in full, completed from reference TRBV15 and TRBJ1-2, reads DAMVIQNPRYQVTQFGKPVTLSCSQTLNHNVMYWYQQKSSQAPKLLFHYYDKDFNNEADTPDNFQSRRPNTSFCFLDIRSPGLGDTAMYLCATSMTTGARGYTFGSGTRLTVV.

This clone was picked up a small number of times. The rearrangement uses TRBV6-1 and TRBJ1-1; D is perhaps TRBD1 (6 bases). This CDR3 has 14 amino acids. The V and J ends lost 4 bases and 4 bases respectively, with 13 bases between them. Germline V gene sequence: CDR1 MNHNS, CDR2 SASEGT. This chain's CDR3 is CASSVTTGRTEAFF. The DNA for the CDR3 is TGTGCCAGCAGTGTGACGACAGGACGCACTGAAGCTTTCTTT.

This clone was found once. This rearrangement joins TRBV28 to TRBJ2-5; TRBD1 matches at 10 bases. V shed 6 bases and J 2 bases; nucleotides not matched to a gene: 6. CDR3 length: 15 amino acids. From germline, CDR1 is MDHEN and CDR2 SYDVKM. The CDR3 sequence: CASRPGQGLQETQYF. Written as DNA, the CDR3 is TGTGCCAGCAGACCGGGACAGGGGCTTCAAGAGACCCAGTACTTC.

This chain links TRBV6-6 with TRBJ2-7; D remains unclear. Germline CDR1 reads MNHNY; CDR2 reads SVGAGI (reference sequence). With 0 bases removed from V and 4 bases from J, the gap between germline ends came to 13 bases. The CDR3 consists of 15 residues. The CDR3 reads CASSYSRNLGYEQYF. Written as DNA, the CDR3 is TGTGCCAGCAGTTACTCGCGGAATCTTGGGTACGAGCAGTACTTC.

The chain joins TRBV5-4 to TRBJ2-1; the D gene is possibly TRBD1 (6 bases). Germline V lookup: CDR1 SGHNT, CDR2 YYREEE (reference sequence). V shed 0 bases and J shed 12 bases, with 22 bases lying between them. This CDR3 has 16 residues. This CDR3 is CASSLDGTTTPRGQFF. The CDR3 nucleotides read TGTGCCAGCAGCTTGGATGGGACAACCACTCCTCGGGGGCAGTTCTTC.

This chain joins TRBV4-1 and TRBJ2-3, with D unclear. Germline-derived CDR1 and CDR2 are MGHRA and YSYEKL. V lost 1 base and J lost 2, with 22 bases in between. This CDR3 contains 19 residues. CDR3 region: CASSQGPVGQVVPTDTQYF. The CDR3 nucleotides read TGCGCCAGCAGCCAAGGTCCGGTGGGCCAAGTCGTACCCACAGATACGCAGTATTTT.

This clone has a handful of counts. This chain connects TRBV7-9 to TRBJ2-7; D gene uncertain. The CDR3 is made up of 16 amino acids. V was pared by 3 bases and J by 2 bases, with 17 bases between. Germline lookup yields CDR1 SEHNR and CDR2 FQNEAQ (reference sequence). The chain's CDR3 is CASSFLGGSPTYEQYF. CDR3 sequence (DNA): TGTGCCAGCAGCTTCCTTGGCGGCAGCCCGACCTACGAGCAGTACTTC. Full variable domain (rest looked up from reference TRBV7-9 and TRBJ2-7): DTGVSQNPRHKITKRGQNVTFRCDPISEHNRLYWYRQTLGQGPEFLTYFQNEAQLEKSRLLSDRFSAERPKGSFSTLEIQRTEQGDSAMYLCASSFLGGSPTYEQYFGPGTRLTVT.

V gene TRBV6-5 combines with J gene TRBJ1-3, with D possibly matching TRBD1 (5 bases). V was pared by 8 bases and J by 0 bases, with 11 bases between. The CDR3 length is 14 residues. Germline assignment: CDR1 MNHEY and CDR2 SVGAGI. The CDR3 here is CASGQGFSGNTIYF. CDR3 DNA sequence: TGTGCCAGCGGGCAGGGATTCTCTGGAAACACCATATATTTT.

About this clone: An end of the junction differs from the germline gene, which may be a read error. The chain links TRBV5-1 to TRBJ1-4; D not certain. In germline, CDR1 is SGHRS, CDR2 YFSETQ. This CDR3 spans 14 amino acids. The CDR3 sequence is CASRESSTNERLFF. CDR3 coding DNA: TGCGCCAGCAGAGAGAGCTCAACTAATGAAAGACTGTTTTTT.

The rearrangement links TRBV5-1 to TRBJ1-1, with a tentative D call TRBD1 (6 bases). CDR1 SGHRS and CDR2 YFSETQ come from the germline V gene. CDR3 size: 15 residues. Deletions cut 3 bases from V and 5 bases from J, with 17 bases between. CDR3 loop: CASSSSTGLGTEAFF. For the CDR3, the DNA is TGCGCCAGCAGCTCGTCGACAGGACTTGGGACTGAAGCTTTCTTT.

The CDR3 here is CASSHHDRENDEQYF. CDR3 nucleotide sequence: TGTGCCAGCAGCCACCACGACAGGGAAAACGACGAGCAGTACTTC. The V gene is TRBV14, the J gene TRBJ2-7, with 7 bases lining up with TRBD1. Per germline, CDR1 SGHDN and CDR2 FVKESK. The CDR3 covers 15 residues. The junction had 10 bases not matched to a gene; V was cut back by 3 bases and J by 5 bases.

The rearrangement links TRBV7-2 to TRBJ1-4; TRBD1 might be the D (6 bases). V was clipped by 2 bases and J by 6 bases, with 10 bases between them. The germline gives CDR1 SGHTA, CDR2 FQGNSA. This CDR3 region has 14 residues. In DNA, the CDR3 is TGTGCCAGCAGCTTAAGGGGGAATGATGAAAAACTGTTTTTT. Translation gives CASSLRGNDEKLFF.